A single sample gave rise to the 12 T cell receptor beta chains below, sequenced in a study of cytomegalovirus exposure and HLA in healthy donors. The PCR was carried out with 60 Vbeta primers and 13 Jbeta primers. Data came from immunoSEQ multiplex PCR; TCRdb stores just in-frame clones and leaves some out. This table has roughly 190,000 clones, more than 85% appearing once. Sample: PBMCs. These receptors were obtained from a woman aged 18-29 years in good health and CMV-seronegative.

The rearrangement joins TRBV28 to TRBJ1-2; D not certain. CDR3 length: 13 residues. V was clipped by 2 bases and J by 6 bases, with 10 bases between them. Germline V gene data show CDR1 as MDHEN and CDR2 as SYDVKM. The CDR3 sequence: CASSLARVNGYTF. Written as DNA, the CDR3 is TGTGCCAGCAGTTTAGCCCGGGTGAATGGCTACACCTTC.

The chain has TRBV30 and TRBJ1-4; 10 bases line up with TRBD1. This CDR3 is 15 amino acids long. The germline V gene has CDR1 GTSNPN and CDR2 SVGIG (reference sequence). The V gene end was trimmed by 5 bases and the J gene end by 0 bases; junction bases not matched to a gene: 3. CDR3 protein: CAWGTGVSTNEKLFF. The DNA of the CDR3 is TGTGCCTGGGGGACAGGGGTTTCAACTAATGAAAAACTGTTTTTT.

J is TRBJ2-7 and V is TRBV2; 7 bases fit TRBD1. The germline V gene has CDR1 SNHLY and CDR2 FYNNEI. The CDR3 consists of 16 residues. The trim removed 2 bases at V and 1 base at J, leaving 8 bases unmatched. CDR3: CASSERGQQGSYEQYF. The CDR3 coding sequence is TGTGCCAGCAGTGAAAGGGGGCAACAGGGGTCCTACGAGCAGTACTTC.

The CDR3 DNA sequence: TGTGCCAGCAGACGACTAGCGGGGGGGGAATACAATGAGCAGTTCTTC. It yields the protein CASRRLAGGEYNEQFF. The chain uses TRBV2 and TRBJ2-1; 14 bases are a match to TRBD2. The trim removed 6 bases at V and 4 bases at J, leaving 5 bases unmatched. The germline V gene encodes CDR1 SNHLY and CDR2 FYNNEI. This CDR3 contains 16 residues.

The CDR3 protein is CASSPIGTQSTNEKLFF. Here the CDR3 DNA reads TGTGCCAGCAGTCCCATAGGGACTCAATCAACTAATGAAAAACTGTTTTTT. V usage is TRBV28 and J usage is TRBJ1-4; tentatively, D is TRBD1 (5 bases). CDR1 and CDR2 (germline): MDHEN, SYDVKM. The CDR3 has 17 residues. V lost 5 bases, J lost 0 bases, and 16 bases lay in between.

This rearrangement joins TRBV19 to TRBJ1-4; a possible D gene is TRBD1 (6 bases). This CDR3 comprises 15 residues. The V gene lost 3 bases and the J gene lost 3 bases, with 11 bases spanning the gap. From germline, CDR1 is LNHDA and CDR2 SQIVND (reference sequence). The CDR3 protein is CASSIQGHPNEKLFF. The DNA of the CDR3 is TGTGCCAGTAGTATCCAGGGACACCCTAATGAAAAACTGTTTTTT.

For the CDR3, the DNA is TGTGCCAGCAGCTTAGCTTGGGGGCGAGGCACCGGGGAGCTGTTTTTT. Translated: CASSLAWGRGTGELFF. This chain uses TRBV7-9 with TRBJ2-2; perhaps TRBD1 as D (6 bases). The CDR3 covers 16 residues. V gave up 0 bases and J gave up 4 bases, with 12 bases separating them. Germline CDR1 and CDR2: SEHNR and FQNEAQ (reference sequence).

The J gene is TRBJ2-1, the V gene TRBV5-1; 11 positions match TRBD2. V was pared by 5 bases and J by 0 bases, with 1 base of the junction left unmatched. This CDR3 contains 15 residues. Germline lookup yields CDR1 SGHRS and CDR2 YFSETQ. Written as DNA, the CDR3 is TGCGCCAGCAGACTAGCGGGGGCCTCCTACAATGAGCAGTTCTTC. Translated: CASRLAGASYNEQFF.

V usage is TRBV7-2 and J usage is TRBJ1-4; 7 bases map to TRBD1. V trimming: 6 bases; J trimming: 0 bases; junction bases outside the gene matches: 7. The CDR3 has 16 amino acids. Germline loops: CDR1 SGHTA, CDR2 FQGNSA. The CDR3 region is CASSNTGVATNEKLFF. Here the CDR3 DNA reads TGTGCCAGCAGTAATACAGGGGTAGCAACTAATGAAAAACTGTTTTTT.

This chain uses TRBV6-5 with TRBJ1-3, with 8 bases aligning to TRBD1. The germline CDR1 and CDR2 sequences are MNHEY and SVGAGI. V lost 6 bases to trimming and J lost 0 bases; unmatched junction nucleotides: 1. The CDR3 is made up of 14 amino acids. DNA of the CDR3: TGTGCCAGCAGAACAGGGGGCTCTGGAAACACCATATATTTT. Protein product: CASRTGGSGNTIYF.

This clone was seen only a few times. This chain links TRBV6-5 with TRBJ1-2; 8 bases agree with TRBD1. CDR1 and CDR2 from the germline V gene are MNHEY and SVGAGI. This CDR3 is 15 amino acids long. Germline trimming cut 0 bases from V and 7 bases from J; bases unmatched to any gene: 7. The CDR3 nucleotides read TGTGCCAGCAGTTACTCCGAGCGACAGGGGTTTGGCTACACCTTC. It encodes CASSYSERQGFGYTF.

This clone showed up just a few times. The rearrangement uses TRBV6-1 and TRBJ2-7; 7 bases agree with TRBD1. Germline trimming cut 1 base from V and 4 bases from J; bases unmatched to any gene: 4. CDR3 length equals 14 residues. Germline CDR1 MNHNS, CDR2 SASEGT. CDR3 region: CASSEVGQVYEQYF. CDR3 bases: TGTGCCAGCAGTGAAGTTGGACAGGTATACGAGCAGTACTTC.